The clone carrying this T cell receptor (beta chain) showed up just a few times. The CDR3 extends over 13 amino acids. The germline gives CDR1 MGHRA, CDR2 YSYEKL. Trimming removed 1 base from V and 3 bases from J, with 7 bases in between. TCRdb processed the 5' RACE reads anew with MiXCR; each CDR3 protein has one entry. Here the sample spans some 330,000 distinct CDR3 sequences, roughly 9% being singletons. This sample stems from a study of identical twins. The chain joins TRBV4-1 to TRBJ2-7; D perhaps matches TRBD1 (6 bases). This clonotype was sampled from a woman in her 50s in good health. The specimen was naive T cells sorted from blood. CDR3: CASSQVRGYEQYF. CDR3 nucleotide sequence: TGCGCCAGCAGCCAAGTCAGGGGCTACGAGCAGTACTTC.